The clone carrying this T cell receptor beta chain was counted a few times. Its antigen is not known. This CDR3 contains 14 residues. Germline lookup yields CDR1 MDHEN and CDR2 SYDVKM. After removal of 5 bases from V and 6 bases from J, the junction contained 6 bases not matched to a gene. TCRdb ran MiXCR on the reads and lists one entry per CDR3 protein. Here the sample spans about 740,000 distinct CDR3 sequences, 35% to 40% being singletons. The data were obtained in a study of T cell repertoires in cytomegalovirus infection. At the level of the study: Public TCR beta signatures marked donors with CMV infection and the matching HLA.

Findings and caveats of the study: Cumulative frequency of public TCR beta families picked out carriers of CMV plus the relevant HLA. HLA-C-restricted CMV-specific TCR beta clonotypes prevailed in the ex vivo response.

Specimen: PBMCs. This TCR came from a human donor in good health (CMV status not recorded). Some clones in this sample may be carry-over from other donors' samples. V is TRBV28 and J is TRBJ2-5, with TRBD1 matching 10 bases. DNA of the CDR3: TGTGCCAGCAGTCCCCGGGACAGGGGAAAGACCCAGTACTTC. As protein: CASSPRDRGKTQYF.